These 5 T cell receptor beta chains came from one sample sequenced in a study of T cell responses to AZD1222 COVID-19 vaccine. Some clones are missing from TCRdb's copy, which holds only in-frame ones; the method was immunoSEQ multiplex PCR. The sample lists approximately 140,000 clones; 75% to 90% were seen once. Material: peripheral blood, obtained on day 0 of MenACWY control vaccination. The source of these receptors is an adult in good health.

The chain couples TRBV6-5 to TRBJ2-3, with D possibly being TRBD2 (7 bases). The CDR3 spans 14 residues. Trimming cost V 5 bases and J 6 bases, with 15 bases left between them. CDR1 is MNHEY, CDR2 SVGAGI, per germline. The CDR3 bases are TGTGCCAGCAGTCTGGCGGGGGCGGGGGATACGCAGTATTTT. Encoded protein: CASSLAGAGDTQYF.

This clone was observed many times. The chain has TRBV29-1 and TRBJ1-1, with 9 bases fitting TRBD1. The CDR3 is 14 amino acids. Germline trimming cut 6 bases from V and 4 bases from J; bases unmatched to any gene: 9. The germline gives CDR1 SQVTM, CDR2 ANQGSEA. As DNA, the CDR3 is TGCAGCGTGGTTTACAGGGGGCAGGGCACTGAAGCTTTCTTT. Encoded protein: CSVVYRGQGTEAFF.

V is TRBV3-1 (or the pseudogene TRBV3-2) and J is TRBJ1-3, with D hard to call. V lost 2 bases to trimming and J lost 2 bases, with 7 bases between them. In germline, CDR1 is LGHDT, CDR2 YNNKEL (reference sequence). The CDR3 is 14 residues long. The CDR3 coding sequence is TGTGCCAGCAGCCAACTAGGAGCTGGAAACACCATATATTTT. Protein sequence: CASSQLGAGNTIYF.

V is TRBV6-1 and J is TRBJ2-3; 8 bases align to TRBD1. Germline CDR1 MNHNS, CDR2 SASEGT. The CDR3 contains 16 residues. V shed 4 bases, J shed 3 bases, and the junction held 9 bases outside the gene matches. CDR3 nucleotides: TGTGCCAGCAGTGTGAGGACAGGGCTGGGAACAGATACGCAGTATTTT. Encoded protein: CASSVRTGLGTDTQYF.

This chain uses TRBV7-9 with TRBJ2-5, with a possible D match to TRBD1 (6 bases). CDR1 and CDR2 (germline): SEHNR, FQNEAQ (reference sequence). Between the trimmed V and J ends, which lost 2 bases and 1 base, there was a span of 14 bases. This CDR3 spans 16 amino acids. CDR3 sequence: CASSLTWGTTQETQYF. For the CDR3, the DNA is TGTGCCAGCAGCTTAACCTGGGGGACAACCCAAGAGACCCAGTACTTC.